The clone carrying this T cell receptor beta chain has a single count. This entry belongs to a study of control samples from healthy donors and cancer patients. Germline CDR1 SGDLS, CDR2 YYNGEE. The CDR3 has 18 residues. Trimming removed 3 bases at V and 1 base at J, with 22 bases between. Data came from immunoSEQ multiplex PCR; TCRdb stores just in-frame clones and leaves some out. The sample holds about 94,000 clones; roughly nine tenths are singletons and the top ten take under 4%. The V call is TRBV9, the J call TRBJ1-1; D gene uncertain. The TCR originated in a woman aged 18 to 35 in good health. The sample consisted of blood. CDR3 residues: CASSATPQPRLENTEAFF. Here the CDR3 DNA reads TGTGCCAGCAGCGCGACCCCCCAACCCAGGTTGGAGAACACTGAAGCTTTCTTT.